This TCR beta chain was recorded in a study of technical replicates of blood from several donors (TCRdb year 2017). Sequences MNHEY (CDR1) and SMNVEV (CDR2) are obtained from the germline V gene (reference sequence). Trimming at the junction amounts to 2 bases on V and 7 bases on J, and the germline ends lie 6 bases apart. From the cysteine up to the phenylalanine, the CDR3 has a length of 12 residues. The DNA shown is the 36-base CDR3, in frame from base 1. Notes on this clone: It has no known antigen specificity. No per-base quality is available; no much larger clone lies one base away. Other DNA sequences within the sample encode an identical CDR3.

Preparation of the library involved the immunoSEQ multiplex PCR assay. In TCRdb, the immuneACCESS table is reduced to in-frame sequences with V and J assigned. These tables do not hold every clone; where another copy was compared, an unresolved V gene accounts for under half, and the others remain unexplained. The sample data list some 70,000 clones, and around 91% of these were observed just once. Approximately 0.4% of the sample belongs to the ten largest clones. The TCR was taken from a human donor in good health. The sample taken for sequencing was T cells isolated from PBMCs. The V and J genes are TRBV27 and TRBJ2-1, with a tentative D gene TRBD2 over 5 matching bases. The CDR3 is CASSLGGNEQFF. The nucleotide sequence reads as follows: TGTGCCAGCAGTTTAGGAGGTAATGAGCAGTTCTTC.